The clone carrying this T cell receptor (beta chain) was seen a single time. Its specificity is unknown. Profiling relied on immunoSEQ multiplex PCR, and the TCRdb table lists in-frame clones only, not all of them. The table records under 200,000 clones, about 89% of them present only once. V lost 11 bases and J 5 bases, leaving 18 bases between the germline ends. Germline CDR1 is MNHNS and CDR2 is SASEGT. The CDR3 loop spans 13 amino acids. This entry is derived from a study of cytomegalovirus exposure and HLA in healthy donors. Study-level findings and limits: Both high specificity and high sensitivity reportedly marked the classifier's diagnosis of cytomegalovirus status. CMV antigen specificity of three CMV-associated chains was confirmed in vitro. The tendency of first-cohort TCR clusters to co-occur in the 100 to 150 validation repertoires was identified by a subsequent analysis.

J is TRBJ1-1 and V is TRBV6-1; D is perhaps TRBD1 (5 bases). This sequence originates from a young woman in good health and CMV-seropositive. What was sequenced was PBMCs. CDR3 sequence reads: CAGWGGLGTEAFF. Here the CDR3 DNA reads TGTGCCGGTTGGGGGGGGTTAGGGACTGAAGCTTTCTTT.